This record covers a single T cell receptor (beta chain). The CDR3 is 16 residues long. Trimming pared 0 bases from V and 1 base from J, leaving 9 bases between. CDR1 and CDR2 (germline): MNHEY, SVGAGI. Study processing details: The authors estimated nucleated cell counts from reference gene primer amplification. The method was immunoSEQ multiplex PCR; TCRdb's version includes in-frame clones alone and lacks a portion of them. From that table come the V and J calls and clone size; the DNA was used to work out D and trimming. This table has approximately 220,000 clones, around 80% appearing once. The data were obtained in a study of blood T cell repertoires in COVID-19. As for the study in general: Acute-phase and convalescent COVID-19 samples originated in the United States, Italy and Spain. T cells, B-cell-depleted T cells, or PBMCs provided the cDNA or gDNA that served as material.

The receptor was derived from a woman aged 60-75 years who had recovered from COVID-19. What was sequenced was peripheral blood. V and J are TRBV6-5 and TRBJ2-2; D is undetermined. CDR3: CASSYSPQVNTGELFF. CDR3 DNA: TGTGCCAGCAGTTACTCGCCTCAGGTGAACACCGGGGAGCTGTTTTTT.